Presented here are 15 T cell receptor beta chains from one specimen sequenced in a study of blood T cell repertoires in COVID-19. Sequenced by immunoSEQ multiplex PCR; TCRdb stores in-frame clones only, minus some. In the table there are 200,000 or so clones, 79% of which are singletons. Sequencing was done on a sample of peripheral blood. The receptors were sampled from a man aged 60 to 69 with active or convalescent COVID-19.

This clone was counted once. This chain uses TRBV27 with TRBJ1-1, with D perhaps TRBD1 (5 bases). The CDR3 has 14 residues. Germline V lookup: CDR1 MNHEY, CDR2 SMNVEV (reference sequence). Trimming removed 3 bases at V and 2 bases at J, with 10 bases between. CDR3 in DNA: TGTGCCAGCAGTTTGAGACAGACAAACACTGAAGCTTTCTTT. This sequence encodes CASSLRQTNTEAFF.

The genes are TRBV19 and TRBJ1-1; TRBD1 might be the D (6 bases). Germline V gene data show CDR1 as LNHDA and CDR2 as SQIVND (reference sequence). The CDR3 totals 15 residues. V lost 4 bases to trimming and J lost 10 bases, with 22 bases between them. CDR3 sequence reads: CASSTAQGVSYVAFF. Here the CDR3 DNA reads TGTGCCAGTAGTACAGCACAGGGTGTAAGTTATGTAGCTTTCTTT.

This clone was seen a single time. This chain links TRBV28 with TRBJ2-5; D may be TRBD2 (6 bases). This CDR3 is built from 14 residues. The V end was cut by 2 bases, the J end by 0 bases, with 7 bases between. The germline V gene has CDR1 MDHEN and CDR2 SYDVKM. The CDR3 sequence: CASSLPGDQETQYF. CDR3 DNA: TGTGCCAGCAGTTTACCGGGAGACCAAGAGACCCAGTACTTC.

This clone has a handful of counts. The CDR3 region has the DNA TGCGCCAGCAGGAGGGAGAAGTACGCGCAGTATTTT. It codes for CASRREKYAQYF. The V and J genes are TRBV10-1 and TRBJ2-3; a possible D gene is TRBD2 (5 bases). CDR1 is WNHNN and CDR2 is SYGVQD in the germline V gene (reference sequence). The CDR3 extends over 12 amino acids. The V end was cut by 6 bases, the J end by 10 bases, with 14 bases between.

The chain is built from TRBV12-3 or TRBV12-4 and TRBJ2-5, with D hard to call. V was pared by 0 bases and J by 1 base, with 3 bases between. The length of the CDR3 is 13 residues. The CDR3 region is CASSLAFQETQYF. CDR3 bases: TGTGCCAGCAGTTTAGCCTTCCAAGAGACCCAGTACTTC.

The DNA for the CDR3 is TGCAGCGTTGAGCGGGGGGGTGAAGCTTTCTTT. Translated: CSVERGGEAFF. The rearrangement links TRBV29-1 to TRBJ1-1; tentatively, D is TRBD1 (5 bases). Looked up from germline, CDR1 is SQVTM and CDR2 is ANQGSEA. This CDR3 comprises 11 residues. Trimming cost V 3 bases and J 7 bases, with 9 bases left between them. Filled out from reference TRBV29-1 and TRBJ1-1, the complete variable domain reads SAVISQKPSRDICQRGTSLTIQCQVDSQVTMMFWYRQQPGQSLTLIATANQGSEATYESGFVIDKFPISRPNLTFSTLTVSNMSPEDSSIYLCSVERGGEAFFGQGTRLTVV.

The rearrangement links TRBV9 to TRBJ2-5, with D perhaps TRBD1 (6 bases). V shed 2 bases and J shed 1 base, with 18 bases lying between them. Germline V gene data show CDR1 as SGDLS and CDR2 as YYNGEE. The CDR3 has 17 amino acids. The CDR3 reads CASSVSTGASIQETQYF. The CDR3 DNA reads TGTGCCAGCAGCGTCTCGACAGGAGCAAGTATCCAAGAGACCCAGTACTTC.

V gene TRBV7-9 combines with J gene TRBJ2-2; 10 bases agree with TRBD2. V lost 5 bases to trimming and J lost 5 bases; unmatched junction nucleotides: 8. Germline assignment: CDR1 SEHNR and CDR2 FQNEAQ (reference sequence). CDR3 length equals 16 residues. CDR3 DNA: TGTGCCAGCAGCCAGGCCGAGACTAGCGGGACCGGGGAGCTGTTTTTT. Translated: CASSQAETSGTGELFF. Looking up the rest from reference TRBV7-9 and TRBJ2-2 gives the full variable domain: DTGVSQNPRHKITKRGQNVTFRCDPISEHNRLYWYRQTLGQGPEFLTYFQNEAQLEKSRLLSDRFSAERPKGSFSTLEIQRTEQGDSAMYLCASSQAETSGTGELFFGEGSRLTVL.

This rearrangement joins TRBV18 to TRBJ2-7; TRBD1 aligns across 9 bases. The V gene end was trimmed by 0 bases and the J gene end by 3 bases; junction bases not matched to a gene: 6. Germline CDR1 and CDR2: KGHSH and LQKENI. The CDR3 length is 16 residues. CDR3 coding DNA: TGTGCCAGCTCACCACCGGGGGACAGGGTAGGCTACGAGCAGTACTTC. This encodes CASSPPGDRVGYEQYF.

This chain uses TRBV3-1 (or the pseudogene TRBV3-2) with TRBJ1-5; D may be TRBD1 (5 bases). Trimming removed 0 bases at V and 2 bases at J, with 8 bases between. CDR3 size: 15 residues. CDR1 and CDR2 from the germline V gene are LGHDT and YNNKEL (reference sequence). The CDR3, as DNA: TGTGCCAGCAGCCAAGACAGGGCGGGCAATCAGCCCCAGCATTTT. Translated, it gives CASSQDRAGNQPQHF.

This chain connects TRBV15 to TRBJ1-5; 8 bases fit TRBD1. Germline V gene data show CDR1 as LNHNV and CDR2 as YYDKDF (reference sequence). The CDR3 loop spans 15 amino acids. V lost 3 bases and J lost 7; bases outside the gene matches: 8. The CDR3 loop reads CATSRDRVGGQPQHF. DNA for the CDR3: TGTGCCACCAGCAGGGACAGGGTAGGCGGACAGCCCCAGCATTTT.

This chain links TRBV28 with TRBJ1-4; 7 bases match TRBD1. The germline V gene encodes CDR1 MDHEN and CDR2 SYDVKM. CDR3 length equals 15 residues. The V gene end was trimmed by 3 bases and the J gene end by 2 bases; junction bases not matched to a gene: 3. The CDR3 DNA reads TGTGCCAGCAGTTTCCAACAGGGGACTAATGAAAAACTGTTTTTT. Translation: CASSFQQGTNEKLFF.

The gene calls are TRBV7-2 and TRBJ2-2, with 11 bases matching TRBD2. This CDR3 region has 16 residues. Germline V gene lookup returns CDR1 SGHTA and CDR2 FQGNSA. With V trimmed by 5 bases and J by 7 bases, 9 bases remained unmatched. The CDR3 sequence is CASSPRVAGGIGELFF. CDR3 bases: TGTGCCAGCAGCCCCAGGGTAGCGGGAGGGATCGGGGAGCTGTTTTTT.

V is TRBV28 and J is TRBJ2-6, with D unresolved. The CDR3 is made up of 15 amino acids. Germline V gene data show CDR1 as MDHEN and CDR2 as SYDVKM. The ends were cut back, 1 base at V and 0 bases at J, with 4 bases in the middle. The CDR3 nucleotides are TGTGCCAGCAGTTTATCCAACTCTGGGGCCAACGTCCTGACTTTC. It translates to CASSLSNSGANVLTF.

Concerning this clone: At the DNA level, this CDR3 is encoded by other sequences in the same sample as well. This sequence joins TRBV6-5 and TRBJ2-7, with TRBD1 as a possible D gene (5 bases). This CDR3 spans 14 amino acids. V was trimmed by 0 bases and J by 4 bases, leaving 10 bases between them. CDR1 and CDR2 (germline): MNHEY, SVGAGI. The CDR3 protein is CASSYSGRAYEQYF. CDR3 coding DNA: TGTGCCAGCAGTTACTCCGGCAGGGCTTACGAGCAGTACTTC.